These T cell receptor beta chains were read from a single sample in a study of metastatic and nonmetastatic thyroid tumors. TCRdb reprocessed the PCR reads using MiXCR. The sample records fewer than 40,000 clones, about 33% being singletons. The specimen sequenced was tumor tissue. These receptors came from a female donor with papillary thyroid cancer or a benign thyroid nodule (not recorded which). Some clones in this sample may be carry-over from other donors' samples. Each CDR3 is given with its conserved first and last residue. The order of the fields is clone size, V gene, D gene, J gene, CDR3 protein, CDR3 DNA. The D gene is left open where the match is weak. Part of the rows lack a size; the others show once, few, many or a class for expanded clones.

NA	TRBV5-1	TRBD1	TRBJ2-7	CASSGQGVYEQYF	TGCGCCAGCAGTGGGCAGGGGGTTTACGAGCAGTACTTC
NA	TRBV6-2/TRBV6-3	TRBD1	TRBJ2-7	CASSQTGQGMYRIYEQYF	TGTGCCAGCAGCCAGACGGGACAGGGCATGTATAGAATCTACGAGCAGTACTTC
NA	TRBV15	NA	TRBJ1-5	CATSREDMSNQPQHF	TGTGCCACCAGCAGAGAGGACATGAGCAATCAGCCCCAGCATTTT
NA	TRBV18	TRBD1	TRBJ1-2	CASSLRQGEDGYTF	TGTGCCAGCTCCCTTAGACAGGGAGAAGATGGCTACACCTTC
NA	TRBV11-1	TRBD1	TRBJ2-5	CASSSTGGAETQYF	TGTGCCAGCAGCTCCACAGGGGGCGCAGAGACCCAGTACTTC
few	TRBV9	NA	TRBJ1-2	CASSDRYGYTF	TGTGCCAGCAGCGACCGATATGGCTACACCTTC
many	TRBV28	NA	TRBJ1-1	CASSSGQGSEAFF	TGTGCCAGCAGTTCCGGACAAGGGTCTGAAGCTTTCTTT
few	TRBV6-5	NA	TRBJ2-4	CASSYSKGNIQYF	TGTGCCAGCAGTTACTCGAAGGGGAACATTCAGTACTTC
NA	TRBV6-2/TRBV6-3	TRBD1	TRBJ2-7	CAISVRDRDHEQYF	TGTGCCATCTCAGTTAGGGACAGGGACCACGAGCAGTACTTC
NA	TRBV6-4	TRBD1	TRBJ2-1	CASSVSGGQGYNEQFF	TGTGCCAGCAGTGTCTCAGGGGGCCAGGGGTACAATGAGCAGTTCTTC
few	TRBV6-2/TRBV6-3	TRBD2	TRBJ2-1	CASTRSGLAGVNEQFF	TGTGCCAGCACTCGCTCGGGGCTAGCGGGAGTGAATGAGCAGTTCTTC
NA	TRBV7-6	TRBD1	TRBJ2-7	CASSLAAGGEQYF	TGTGCCAGCAGCTTAGCGGCAGGGGGCGAGCAGTACTTC
NA	TRBV12-3/TRBV12-4	NA	TRBJ2-3	CASSGGRTDTQYF	TGTGCCAGCAGTGGGGGACGCACAGATACGCAGTATTTT
few	TRBV6-1	NA	TRBJ2-7	CASSPSARVGEQYF	TGTGCCAGCAGTCCCTCGGCCAGGGTTGGCGAGCAGTACTTC
few	TRBV6-1	TRBD1	TRBJ2-7	CASSRTGVASEQYF	TGTGCCAGCAGTCGAACAGGGGTGGCAAGCGAGCAGTACTTC